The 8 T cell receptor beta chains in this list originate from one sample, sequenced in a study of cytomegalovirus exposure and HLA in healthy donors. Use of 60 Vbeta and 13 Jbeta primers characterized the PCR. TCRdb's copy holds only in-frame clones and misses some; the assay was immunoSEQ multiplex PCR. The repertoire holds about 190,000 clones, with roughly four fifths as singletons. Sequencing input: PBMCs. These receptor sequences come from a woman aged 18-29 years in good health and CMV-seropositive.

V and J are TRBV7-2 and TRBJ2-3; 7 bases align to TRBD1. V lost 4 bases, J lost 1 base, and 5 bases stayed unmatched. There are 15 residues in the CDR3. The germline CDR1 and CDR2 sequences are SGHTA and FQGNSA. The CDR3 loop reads CASSSGGAGTDTQYF. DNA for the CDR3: TGTGCCAGCAGCTCAGGGGGAGCGGGCACAGATACGCAGTATTTT.

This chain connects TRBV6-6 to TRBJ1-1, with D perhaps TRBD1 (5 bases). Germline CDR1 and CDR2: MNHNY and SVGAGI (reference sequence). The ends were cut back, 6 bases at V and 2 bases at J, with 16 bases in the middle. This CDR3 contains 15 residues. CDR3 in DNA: TGTGCCAGCAGGCCCGGACCAAGGGGAAACACTGAAGCTTTCTTT. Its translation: CASRPGPRGNTEAFF.

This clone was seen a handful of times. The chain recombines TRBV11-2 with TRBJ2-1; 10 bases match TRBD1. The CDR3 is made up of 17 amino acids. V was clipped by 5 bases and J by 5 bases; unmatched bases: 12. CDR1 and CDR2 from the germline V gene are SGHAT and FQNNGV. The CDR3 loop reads CASSRRPRQGANNEQFF. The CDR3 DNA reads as TGTGCCAGCAGCCGACGACCGAGACAGGGGGCTAACAATGAGCAGTTCTTC. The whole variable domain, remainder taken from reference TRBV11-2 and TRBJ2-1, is EAGVAQSPRYKIIEKRQSVAFWCNPISGHATLYWYQQILGQGPKLLIQFQNNGVVDDSQLPKDRFSAERLKGVDSTLKIQPAKLEDSAVYLCASSRRPRQGANNEQFFGPGTRLTVL.

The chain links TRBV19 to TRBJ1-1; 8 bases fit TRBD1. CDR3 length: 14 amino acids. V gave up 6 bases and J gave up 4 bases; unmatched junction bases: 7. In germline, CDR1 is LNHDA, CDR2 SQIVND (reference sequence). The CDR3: CASSSDRGVTEAFF. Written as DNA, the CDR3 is TGTGCCAGTAGCTCCGACAGGGGTGTCACTGAAGCTTTCTTT.

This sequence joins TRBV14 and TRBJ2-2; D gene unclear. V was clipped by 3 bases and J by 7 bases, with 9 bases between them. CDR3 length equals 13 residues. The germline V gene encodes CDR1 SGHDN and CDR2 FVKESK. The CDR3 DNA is TGTGCCAGCAGCCATCCCTTCGGCGGGGAGCTGTTTTTT. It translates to CASSHPFGGELFF. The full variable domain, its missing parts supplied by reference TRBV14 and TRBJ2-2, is EAGVTQFPSHSVIEKGQTVTLRCDPISGHDNLYWYRRVMGKEIKFLLHFVKESKQDESGMPNNRFLAERTGGTYSTLKVQPAELEDSGVYFCASSHPFGGELFFGEGSRLTVL.

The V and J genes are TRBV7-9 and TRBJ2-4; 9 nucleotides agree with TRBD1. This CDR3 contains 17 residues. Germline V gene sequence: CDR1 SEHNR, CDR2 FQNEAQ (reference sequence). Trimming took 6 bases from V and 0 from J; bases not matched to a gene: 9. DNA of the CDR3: TGTGCCAGCAGGCCCAGGACAGGGGCCGTAGCCAAAAACATTCAGTACTTC. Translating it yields CASRPRTGAVAKNIQYF.

The DNA for the CDR3 is TGTGCCAGCAGTTACTCGAACAGGAACACTGAAGCTTTCTTT. As protein: CASSYSNRNTEAFF. The chain combines TRBV6-5 with TRBJ1-1; D is undetermined. The CDR3 loop spans 14 amino acids. The germline CDR1 and CDR2 sequences are MNHEY and SVGAGI. Trimming stripped 0 bases from V and 1 base from J, with 6 bases between.

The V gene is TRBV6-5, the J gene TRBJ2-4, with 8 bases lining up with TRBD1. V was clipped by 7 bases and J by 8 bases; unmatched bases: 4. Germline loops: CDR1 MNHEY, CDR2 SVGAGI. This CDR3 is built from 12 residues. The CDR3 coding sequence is TGTGCCAGCACAGGACAGGGTGACATTCAGTACTTC. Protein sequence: CASTGQGDIQYF.